The source of this T cell receptor beta chain is a study of beta chain features in type 1 diabetes. The authors reverse transcribed all of the isolated RNA, so sequencing captured expressed TCRB transcripts. The repertoire was sequenced with immunoSEQ multiplex PCR; TCRdb's copy has only in-frame clones and lacks some. The sample includes 350,000 to 450,000 clones, around 16% of them seen just once. This clone was detected a few times. The sample taken for sequencing was naive CD4+ T cells from blood. The sequence was obtained from a woman aged 18 to 35 in good health.

The CDR3 loop reads CSVGKKDRDYEQFF. DNA for the CDR3: TGCAGCGTTGGGAAAAAGGACAGGGACTATGAGCAGTTCTTC. The genes are TRBV29-1 and TRBJ2-1; 8 bases are shared with TRBD1. Germline V gene sequence: CDR1 SQVTM, CDR2 ANQGSEA. The CDR3 extends over 14 amino acids. V was pared by 4 bases and J by 8 bases, with 10 bases of the junction left unmatched.